A single sample gave rise to the 21 T cell receptor beta chains below, sequenced in a study of response to subunit inactivated influenza vaccine. TCRdb itself ran the RT-PCR reads through MiXCR, one entry per CDR3 protein. The data show approximately 700,000 distinct CDR3 sequences, more than 11% seen once. This sample comprised PBMCs from blood, obtained approximately 15 days before vaccination. These TCRs come from a man aged 50 to 59 who received an inactivated influenza vaccine.

This rearrangement joins TRBV6-1 to TRBJ2-7; D remains ambiguous. Germline V gene sequence: CDR1 MNHNS, CDR2 SASEGT. This CDR3 is built from 14 residues. V was pared by 7 bases and J by 2 bases, with 15 bases between. CDR3 nucleotide sequence: TGTGCCAGCAAGCCTGTAGGAAGAACCTACGAGCAGTACTTC. It codes for CASKPVGRTYEQYF.

In this sample, this clonotype turned up many times. J is TRBJ2-3 and V is TRBV29-1; 8 bases are a match to TRBD2. CDR3 length equals 12 residues. From germline, CDR1 is SQVTM and CDR2 ANQGSEA. The V segment lost 3 bases and the J segment 6 bases; nucleotides outside the gene matches: 2. Written as DNA, the CDR3 is TGCAGCGTTGACAGCGGGAGTGATACGCAGTATTTT. Its translation: CSVDSGSDTQYF.

The rearrangement joins TRBV7-8 to TRBJ2-3, with a tentative D call TRBD2 (5 bases). This CDR3 spans 18 amino acids. The germline CDR1 and CDR2 sequences are SGHVS and FQNEAQ. V shed 1 base and J shed 2 bases, with 19 bases lying between them. DNA of the CDR3: TGTGCCAGCAGCTTAGTCCCTAAGCAGCGGAGCTTCACAGATACGCAGTATTTT. It yields the protein CASSLVPKQRSFTDTQYF.

The table lists this clonotype with a few counts. The V gene is TRBV4-2, the J gene TRBJ2-3, with TRBD2 matching over 8 bases. The ends lost 7 bases at V and 0 bases at J; junction bases unmatched: 9. The CDR3 runs 16 residues. The germline gives CDR1 LGHNA, CDR2 YNFKEQ. CDR3 bases: TGTGCCAGCAACGACCCGGCGGGGGGAAGCACAGATACGCAGTATTTT. Amino acid sequence: CASNDPAGGSTDTQYF.

The V call is TRBV24-1, the J call TRBJ2-5; the match to TRBD2 covers 7 bases. Germline CDR1 is KGHDR and CDR2 is SFDVKD. After removal of 4 bases from V and 5 bases from J, the junction contained 12 bases not matched to a gene. The CDR3 loop spans 16 amino acids. The CDR3 coding sequence is TGTGCCACCAGTGACACCCCAGGGAGGGGAAAGGAGACCCAGTACTTC. It specifies CATSDTPGRGKETQYF.

In its sample, this clonotype was seen a few times. The chain joins TRBV11-2 to TRBJ2-7; 11 nucleotides line up with TRBD1. Germline trimming cut 5 bases from V and 2 bases from J; bases unmatched to any gene: 8. In germline, CDR1 is SGHAT, CDR2 FQNNGV. There are 16 residues in the CDR3. CDR3 sequence (DNA): TGTGCCAGCAGCGCCAGGACAGGGGGCCTCACCTACGAGCAGTACTTC. It is translated as CASSARTGGLTYEQYF.

The genes are TRBV6-1 and TRBJ2-7; TRBD1 agrees at 7 bases. Germline CDR1 and CDR2: MNHNS and SASEGT. The CDR3 contains 14 residues. Trimming took 6 bases from V and 4 from J; bases not matched to a gene: 9. The CDR3 coding sequence is TGTGCCAGCAGCCAACGGGACAGTACATACGAGCAGTACTTC. This gives the protein CASSQRDSTYEQYF.

This clonotype was counted only a few times. The genes are TRBV29-1 and TRBJ2-7, with 12 bases aligning to TRBD1. The germline V gene encodes CDR1 SQVTM and CDR2 ANQGSEA. This CDR3 comprises 15 residues. The junction had 9 bases not matched to a gene; V was cut back by 6 bases and J by 3 bases. Written as DNA, the CDR3 is TGCAGCGTCCAGACCGGGACAGGGGGCATCTACGAGCAGTACTTC. This gives the protein CSVQTGTGGIYEQYF.

This chain uses TRBV7-9 with TRBJ2-2; 7 positions match TRBD2. The CDR3 consists of 14 residues. The V gene end was trimmed by 4 bases and the J gene end by 3 bases; junction bases not matched to a gene: 2. The germline V gene has CDR1 SEHNR and CDR2 FQNEAQ (reference sequence). The CDR3 DNA follows: TGTGCCAGCAGCTGGACTAGTCACACCGGGGAGCTGTTTTTT. Protein sequence: CASSWTSHTGELFF.

This clonotype was seen only a few times. The gene calls are TRBV11-1 and TRBJ2-6; D perhaps matches TRBD2 (5 bases). The CDR3 has 20 amino acids. V dropped 7 bases and J dropped 0 bases, with 25 bases sitting between them. Germline-derived CDR1 and CDR2 are SGHAT and FQDESV (reference sequence). The CDR3 reads CASNARFGLPFVSGANVLTF. The CDR3 coding sequence is TGTGCCAGCAACGCGAGGTTTGGACTCCCGTTCGTCTCTGGGGCCAACGTCCTGACTTTC. The full variable domain, completed using reference TRBV11-1 and TRBJ2-6, is EAEVAQSPRYKITEKSQAVAFWCDPISGHATLYWYRQILGQGPELLVQFQDESVVDDSQLPKDRFSAERLKGVDSTLKIQPAELGDSAMYLCASNARFGLPFVSGANVLTFGAGSRLTVL.

This clonotype was seen a handful of times. The chain combines TRBV29-1 with TRBJ2-3; D might be TRBD1 or TRBD2, each matching 5 bases. Trimming removed 0 bases at V and 6 bases at J, with 16 bases between. CDR3 length: 15 amino acids. Germline V CDR1 and CDR2: SQVTM, ANQGSEA. The CDR3 here is CSVEDRVQGPDTQYF. The CDR3 bases are TGCAGCGTTGAAGATCGAGTGCAGGGACCCGATACGCAGTATTTT.

There are many counts of this clonotype. The rearrangement links TRBV28 to TRBJ2-5; 9 bases match TRBD1. V trimming: 6 bases; J trimming: 5 bases; junction bases outside the gene matches: 4. The CDR3 consists of 13 residues. Germline CDR1 MDHEN, CDR2 SYDVKM. This chain's CDR3 is CASSTGGWETQYF. CDR3 DNA: TGTGCCAGCAGCACAGGGGGCTGGGAGACCCAGTACTTC.

The chain is built from TRBV6-4 and TRBJ2-3; TRBD2 agrees at 7 bases. Germline CDR1 and CDR2: MRHNA and SNTAGT. Trimming cost V 6 bases and J 2 bases; bases outside gene matches: 8. This CDR3 is built from 15 residues. CDR3 DNA sequence: TGTGCCAGCAGGGCTAGCGGACACCTCACAGATACGCAGTATTTT. Protein: CASRASGHLTDTQYF.

There are a few counts of this clonotype. The chain uses TRBV5-4 and TRBJ2-7, with D hard to call. The CDR3 is made up of 13 amino acids. Trimming removed 0 bases at V and 6 bases at J, with 10 bases between. Germline values: CDR1 SGHNT, CDR2 YYREEE (reference sequence). The CDR3 bases are TGTGCCAGCAGCTTGGACCAATTGAGCGAGCAGTACTTC. Translating gives CASSLDQLSEQYF.

This clonotype was seen more than once but under ten times. The chain couples TRBV2 to TRBJ1-5; 9 bases align to TRBD1. V lost 5 bases, J lost 3 bases, and 14 bases stayed unmatched. This CDR3 comprises 18 residues. Germline assignment: CDR1 SNHLY and CDR2 FYNNEI. The CDR3 nucleotides read TGTGCCAGCAGTACAAGCCGGGACAGGGCGTCCCTCAATCAGCCCCAGCATTTT. The encoded protein is CASSTSRDRASLNQPQHF.

This clonotype was recorded at least ten times. This rearrangement joins TRBV4-1 to TRBJ2-1, with TRBD1 as a possible D gene (6 bases). Trimming left V 2 bases short and J 11 bases short, with 10 bases between. The CDR3 is 12 amino acids. CDR1 and CDR2 (germline): MGHRA, YSYEKL. DNA for the CDR3: TGCGCCAGCAGCCAAAAGGGGGTACAGCAGTTCTTC. As protein: CASSQKGVQQFF.

This clonotype was seen ten or more times. The chain recombines TRBV5-1 with TRBJ2-7, with D perhaps TRBD2 (6 bases). The CDR3 is 13 amino acids. Deletions cut 0 bases from V and 5 bases from J, with 9 bases between. Germline-derived CDR1 and CDR2 are SGHRS and YFSETQ. The CDR3 protein is CASSLDRRDEQYF. The CDR3, as DNA: TGCGCCAGCAGCTTGGACAGGAGGGACGAGCAGTACTTC.

This clonotype came up many times. The chain is built from TRBV6-5 and TRBJ2-1; D assignment may be TRBD1 or TRBD2 (5 bases each). Deletions cut 2 bases from V and 10 bases from J, with 18 bases between. The germline gives CDR1 MNHEY, CDR2 SVGAGI. This CDR3 is built from 15 residues. CDR3 amino acids: CASSYTGTTLGEQFF. The CDR3 nucleotides read TGTGCCAGCAGTTACACCGGGACCACCCTCGGGGAGCAGTTCTTC.

Regarding this clonotype: The junction departs from the called germline gene at one end, perhaps through a read error. The gene calls are TRBV7-7 and TRBJ2-5; 7 bases are shared with TRBD1. Germline-derived CDR1 and CDR2 are SSHAT and FNYEAQ (reference sequence). This CDR3 is 14 amino acids long. CDR3 coding DNA: TGTGCTAGCAGCATCACAGGGGTAGGGGAGACCCAGTACTTC. Amino acid sequence: CASSITGVGETQYF.

Only a few counts were recorded for this clonotype. The chain employs TRBV5-5 and TRBJ2-3, with 8 bases aligning to TRBD2. Trimming cost V 1 base and J 2 bases; bases outside gene matches: 6. Germline CDR1 and CDR2: SGHKS and YYEKEE (reference sequence). This CDR3 spans 16 amino acids. CDR3 protein: CASSLPGTRVTDTQYF. The CDR3 bases are TGTGCCAGCAGCTTGCCCGGGACTAGGGTCACAGATACGCAGTATTTT. Using reference TRBV5-5 and TRBJ2-3 for the parts outside the CDR3, the full variable domain is DAGVTQSPTHLIKTRGQQVTLRCSPISGHKSVSWYQQVLGQGPQFIFQYYEKEERGRGNFPDRFSARQFPNYSSELNVNALLLGDSALYLCASSLPGTRVTDTQYFGPGTRLTVL.

The CDR3 spells CASSPQWGGEQYF. The CDR3 nucleotides read TGTGCCAGCAGTCCCCAATGGGGAGGGGAGCAGTACTTC. The chain joins TRBV27 to TRBJ2-7; 7 bases fit TRBD2. The V gene's germline CDR1 is MNHEY and CDR2 SMNVEV (reference sequence). V trimming: 5 bases; J trimming: 7 bases; junction bases outside the gene matches: 8. CDR3 length equals 13 residues.